Listed below are T cell receptor beta chains from one sample, sequenced in a study of blood T cells in healthy people across ages. MiXCR was run by TCRdb on the 5' RACE reads, yielding one entry per CDR3 protein. Of 1.5 million to 2 million distinct CDR3 sequences in the sample, 30% to 40% are singletons; the top ten hold 23%. The sample consisted of blood. These receptors all stem from a human donor in good health. Each CDR3 is given with its conserved first and last residue. A D gene is named only where the DNA matches it firmly. Clone size appears in some rows only: once, few, many, or a class for an expanded clone.

D: NA
V: TRBV4-3
size: few
J: TRBJ2-7
CDR3: CASSQVLRGNSFEQYF
DNA: TGCGCCAGCAGCCAAGTATTACGGGGCAACTCTTTCGAGCAGTACTTC

D: NA
V: TRBV7-2
size: NA
J: TRBJ2-3
CDR3: CASGSPPEPDTQYF
DNA: TGTGCCAGCGGCTCCCCCCCAGAGCCAGATACGCAGTATTTT

D: TRBD1
V: TRBV18
size: few
J: TRBJ1-2
CDR3: CASSPQAGTANYGYTF
DNA: TGTGCCAGCTCACCTCAAGCCGGGACAGCTAACTATGGCTACACCTTC

D: NA
V: TRBV7-2
size: NA
J: TRBJ2-7
CDR3: CASSLWTRLEQYF
DNA: TGTGCCAGCAGCTTGTGGACCCGTCTGGAGCAGTACTTC

D: TRBD1
V: TRBV6-2/TRBV6-3
size: NA
J: TRBJ1-2
CDR3: CASSDRTGGRIIRGYTF
DNA: TGTGCCAGCAGTGACCGGACAGGGGGCCGGATTATCCGTGGCTACACCTTC

D: NA
V: TRBV11-3
size: NA
J: TRBJ2-7
CDR3: CASSNLGAFHEQYF
DNA: TGTGCCAGCAGCAACCTTGGGGCCTTCCACGAGCAGTACTTC

D: NA
V: TRBV7-2
size: many
J: TRBJ2-5
CDR3: CASSLALGTQYF
DNA: TGTGCCAGCAGCTTAGCGCTGGGGACCCAGTACTTC

D: TRBD1
V: TRBV7-9
size: NA
J: TRBJ1-1
CDR3: CASSLASRDRIRAFF
DNA: TGTGCCAGCAGCTTAGCGTCCCGGGACAGAATCAGGGCTTTCTTT

D: NA
V: TRBV7-2
size: few
J: TRBJ1-2
CDR3: CASSSTHTLVDYGYTF
DNA: TGTGCCAGCAGCTCCACCCATACACTGGTAGACTATGGCTACACCTTC

D: NA
V: TRBV3-1
size: NA
J: TRBJ1-2
CDR3: CASSQGKAGLNYGYTF
DNA: TGTGCCAGCAGCCAAGGAAAGGCAGGGTTGAACTATGGCTACACCTTC

D: NA
V: TRBV12-5
size: NA
J: TRBJ2-2
CDR3: CASGSDTLNTGELFF
DNA: TGTGCTAGTGGTTCTGACACCTTGAACACCGGGGAGCTGTTTTTT

D: NA
V: TRBV12-3/TRBV12-4
size: NA
J: TRBJ2-1
CDR3: CASSEDGGSTGEQFF
DNA: TGTGCCAGCAGCGAGGACGGAGGTTCTACGGGGGAGCAGTTCTTC

D: NA
V: TRBV5-1
size: NA
J: TRBJ2-1
CDR3: CASSLAYGQFF
DNA: TGCGCCAGCAGCTTGGCTTATGGGCAGTTCTTC

D: TRBD1
V: TRBV6-4
size: NA
J: TRBJ1-6
CDR3: CASSDSGGNSPLHF
DNA: TGTGCCAGCAGTGACTCAGGGGGCAATTCACCCCTCCACTTT

D: NA
V: TRBV20-1
size: NA
J: TRBJ2-5
CDR3: CSARASTTRGVQYF
DNA: TGCAGTGCTAGGGCTTCTACCACCCGGGGTGTCCAGTACTTC

D: NA
V: TRBV5-1
size: NA
J: TRBJ2-5
CDR3: CASSFRSGELETQYF
DNA: TGCGCCAGCAGCTTCCGGTCGGGGGAGTTGGAGACCCAGTACTTC

D: NA
V: TRBV7-6
size: NA
J: TRBJ2-7
CDR3: CASSLYRAGTLYF
DNA: TGTGCCAGCAGTCTATATAGGGCCGGGACCTTATACTTC

D: NA
V: TRBV5-1
size: NA
J: TRBJ1-5
CDR3: CASSLVTSQGNTNQPQHF
DNA: TGCGCCAGCAGCTTGGTGACCAGCCAAGGGAATACCAATCAGCCCCAGCATTTT

D: NA
V: TRBV7-3
size: NA
J: TRBJ2-7
CDR3: CASSYREGSEQYF
DNA: TGTGCCAGCAGCTACAGGGAAGGTTCCGAGCAGTACTTC

D: TRBD1
V: TRBV7-3
size: many
J: TRBJ2-6
CDR3: CASSVFGQGFFTGANVLTF
DNA: TGTGCCAGCAGCGTGTTTGGACAGGGATTTTTTACTGGGGCCAACGTCCTGACTTTC

D: TRBD1
V: TRBV12-3/TRBV12-4
size: few
J: TRBJ1-4
CDR3: CASSDGQGDEKLFF
DNA: TGTGCCAGCAGTGACGGACAGGGGGATGAAAAACTGTTTTTT

D: NA
V: TRBV7-2
size: NA
J: TRBJ1-1
CDR3: CASSLAGGTGIGTEAFF
DNA: TGTGCCAGCAGCTTAGCTGGGGGGACGGGGATAGGAACTGAAGCTTTCTTT